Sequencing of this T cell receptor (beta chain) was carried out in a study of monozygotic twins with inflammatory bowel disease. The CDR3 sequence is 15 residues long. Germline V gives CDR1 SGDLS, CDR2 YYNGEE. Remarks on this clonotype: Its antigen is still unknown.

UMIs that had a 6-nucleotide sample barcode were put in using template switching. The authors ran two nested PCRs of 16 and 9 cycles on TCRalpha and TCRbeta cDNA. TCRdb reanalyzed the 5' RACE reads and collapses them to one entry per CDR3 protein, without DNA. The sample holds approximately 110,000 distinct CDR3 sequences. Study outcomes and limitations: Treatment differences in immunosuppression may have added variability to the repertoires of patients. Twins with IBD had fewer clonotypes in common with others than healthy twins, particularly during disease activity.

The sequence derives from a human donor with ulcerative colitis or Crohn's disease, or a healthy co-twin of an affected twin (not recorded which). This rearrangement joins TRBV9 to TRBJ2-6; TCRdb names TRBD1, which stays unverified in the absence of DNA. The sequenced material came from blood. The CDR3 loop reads CASSLLPGRANVLTF.